A selection of T cell receptor beta chains follows, all from one sample in a study of cytomegalovirus exposure and HLA in healthy donors. Data came from immunoSEQ multiplex PCR; TCRdb stores just in-frame clones and leaves some out. The sample lists 220,000 or so clones, over 80% occurring once. Sequencing was carried out using PBMCs. The receptors derive from a woman aged 30 to 39 in good health and CMV-seropositive. Each CDR3 is given with its conserved first and last residue. Each record gives: clone size, D gene, V gene, CDR3 length, J gene, CDR3 protein, CDR3 DNA. A D gene is named only where the DNA matches it firmly. The size entry is marked missing in some rows and otherwise reads once, few, many or a size class.

-	-	TRBV4-3	14	TRBJ2-7	CASSQQDSSYEQYF	TGCGCCAGCAGCCAACAGGACAGCTCCTACGAGCAGTACTTC
-	-	TRBV5-1	13	TRBJ1-1	CASRSRTSTEAFF	TGCGCCAGCAGAAGTAGGACCTCCACTGAAGCTTTCTTT
-	-	TRBV29-1	15	TRBJ1-2	CSVEGEAPANYGYTF	TGCAGCGTTGAGGGTGAGGCCCCTGCTAACTATGGCTACACCTTC
-	-	TRBV27	14	TRBJ2-7	CASSGWPDSYEQYF	TGTGCCAGCAGTGGTTGGCCAGACTCCTACGAGCAGTACTTC
-	TRBD1	TRBV18	15	TRBJ1-2	CASSLAGGLNYGYTF	TGTGCCAGCTCACTCGCAGGGGGCCTTAACTATGGCTACACCTTC
-	-	TRBV7-7	16	TRBJ2-2	CASSREPGVNTGELFF	TGTGCTAGCAGCCGTGAACCGGGAGTGAACACCGGGGAGCTGTTTTTT
-	-	TRBV14	14	TRBJ2-7	CASSQSGLPYEQYF	TGTGCCAGCAGCCAGTCCGGCCTCCCCTACGAGCAGTACTTC
-	-	TRBV30	13	TRBJ1-1	CAWNNRVGTEAFF	TGTGCCTGGAATAATAGAGTTGGCACTGAAGCTTTCTTT
-	-	TRBV2	10	TRBJ2-7	CASRWEKQYF	TGTGCCAGCAGGTGGGAAAAGCAGTACTTC
-	TRBD2	TRBV10-3	16	TRBJ2-5	CAISEPGSGGQETQYF	TGTGCCATCAGTGAGCCGGGGTCGGGAGGGCAAGAGACCCAGTACTTC
-	-	TRBV5-1	18	TRBJ2-3	CASSSLLGVRRFTDTQYF	TGCGCCAGCAGCAGCCTGCTTGGAGTTCGACGCTTCACAGATACGCAGTATTTT
-	-	TRBV5-4	17	TRBJ1-2	CATLPNAAPTHNYGYTF	TGTGCCACCCTCCCCAATGCGGCACCAACTCATAACTATGGCTACACCTTC
-	TRBD2	TRBV19	13	TRBJ2-7	CASSATSVYEQYF	TGTGCCAGTTCGGCGACTAGCGTCTACGAGCAGTACTTC
-	-	TRBV30	14	TRBJ2-5	CAWSVTSGQETQYF	TGTGCCTGGAGTGTAACCAGCGGCCAAGAGACCCAGTACTTC
-	-	TRBV30	10	TRBJ2-1	CAWSGTVQFF	TGTGCCTGGAGTGGTACTGTTCAGTTCTTC
once	-	TRBV2	14	TRBJ1-1	CASGPQGIGTEAFF	TGTGCCAGCGGGCCACAGGGTATTGGCACTGAAGCTTTCTTT
-	-	TRBV6-1	14	TRBJ1-3	CASSRTDYRHTIYF	TGTGCCAGCAGTCGGACAGATTATCGACACACCATATATTTT
-	-	TRBV6-1	15	TRBJ2-7	CASIPLGTPVYEQYF	TGTGCCAGCATCCCCTTGGGGACGCCGGTCTACGAGCAGTACTTC
-	TRBD1	TRBV30	13	TRBJ1-4	CAWSDRGYEKLFF	TGTGCCTGGAGTGACAGGGGCTACGAAAAACTGTTTTTT
-	-	TRBV11-1	11	TRBJ1-1	CASSTNGEAFF	TGTGCCAGCTCAACCAACGGTGAAGCTTTCTTT
-	-	TRBV30	12	TRBJ2-2	CAWSVGSGELFF	TGTGCCTGGAGTGTAGGGAGCGGGGAGCTGTTTTTT
-	-	TRBV28	16	TRBJ1-5	CASSLVGGNSNQPQHF	TGTGCCAGCAGTTTAGTTGGGGGGAATAGCAATCAGCCCCAGCATTTT
-	TRBD1	TRBV18	12	TRBJ1-1	CASSPDRTEAFF	TGTGCCAGCTCACCGGACAGGACTGAAGCTTTCTTT
-	-	TRBV5-1	12	TRBJ1-1	CASSLGQREAFF	TGCGCCAGCAGCTTGGGGCAGAGAGAAGCTTTCTTT
-	-	TRBV29-1	17	TRBJ2-3	CSVSGTPKSPSTDTQYF	TGCAGCGTTTCCGGGACTCCAAAATCTCCTAGCACAGATACGCAGTATTTT
-	-	TRBV6-5	13	TRBJ1-1	CASSYGVRTEAFF	TGTGCCAGCAGTTACGGGGTTCGCACTGAAGCTTTCTTT
-	-	TRBV9	16	TRBJ2-7	CASSVPPGAASYEQYF	TGTGCCAGCAGCGTACCACCGGGGGCGGCATCCTACGAGCAGTACTTC
-	-	TRBV15	16	TRBJ2-3	CATSRVSLQGTDTQYF	TGTGCCACCAGCAGAGTGTCCCTACAGGGAACCGATACGCAGTATTTT
once	-	TRBV9	16	TRBJ1-4	CASSQTMGAPGEKLFF	TGTGCCAGCAGCCAAACCATGGGGGCTCCTGGAGAAAAACTGTTTTTT
-	TRBD1	TRBV9	13	TRBJ2-7	CASSVMETGTSYF	TGTGCCAGCAGCGTAATGGAGACAGGGACCTCATACTTC
once	-	TRBV6-1	16	TRBJ1-1	CASSEGIENLVTEAFF	TGTGCCAGCAGTGAGGGAATAGAGAATTTGGTCACTGAAGCTTTCTTT
once	-	TRBV5-6	12	TRBJ1-2	CASSLEVYGYTF	TGTGCCAGCAGCTTGGAAGTATATGGCTACACCTTC
-	TRBD2	TRBV10-2	14	TRBJ2-3	CASSEVRLAGGLSF	TGCGCCAGCAGTGAGGTACGACTAGCGGGAGGGCTCAGTTTT
-	-	TRBV5-4	15	TRBJ2-7	CASSPIAAGQHEQYF	TGTGCCAGCAGCCCGATTGCGGCAGGACAGCACGAGCAGTACTTC
few	TRBD2	TRBV30	15	TRBJ2-7	CAWSDLLAGTYEQYF	TGTGCCTGGAGTGATTTACTAGCGGGGACCTACGAGCAGTACTTC
-	-	TRBV30	12	TRBJ1-1	CAWSQWDTEAFF	TGTGCCTGGAGTCAGTGGGACACTGAAGCTTTCTTT
once	-	TRBV6-1	15	TRBJ1-1	CASPGPLGWGTEAFF	TGTGCCAGCCCAGGCCCCCTAGGGTGGGGCACTGAAGCTTTCTTT
few	TRBD1	TRBV9	15	TRBJ1-5	CASSTGTGDNQPQHF	TGTGCCAGCAGCACCGGGACAGGGGACAATCAGCCCCAGCATTTT
-	-	TRBV19	16	TRBJ1-1	CASSLSLAFGPTEAFF	TGTGCCAGTAGTTTGTCCTTGGCATTTGGGCCCACTGAAGCTTTCTTT
-	TRBD1	TRBV27	14	TRBJ2-7	CASSYQGERYEQYF	TGTGCCAGCAGTTATCAGGGGGAGAGGTACGAGCAGTACTTC
-	-	TRBV4-1	18	TRBJ2-1	CASSQSLTGSGGGHEQFF	TGCGCCAGCAGCCAAAGCCTCACTGGCAGTGGGGGGGGGCATGAGCAGTTCTTC
-	-	TRBV5-4	15	TRBJ2-5	CASSAGGGSQETQYF	TGTGCCAGCAGCGCCGGGGGTGGTAGTCAAGAGACCCAGTACTTC
-	-	TRBV7-8	13	TRBJ2-5	CASSYLGGETQYF	TGTGCCAGCAGCTACCTAGGTGGGGAGACCCAGTACTTC
-	TRBD1	TRBV11-2	13	TRBJ2-7	CATQPRDSYEQYF	TGTGCCACCCAGCCACGGGACAGTTACGAGCAGTACTTC
-	-	TRBV10-3	13	TRBJ1-2	CASSSREFGGYTF	TGTGCCAGCAGTTCCAGGGAATTTGGAGGCTACACCTTC
-	-	TRBV20-1	11	TRBJ2-3	CSASVGVTQYF	TGCAGTGCCTCGGTCGGTGTTACGCAGTATTTT
-	TRBD2	TRBV2	15	TRBJ2-7	CASSEDRDYMYEQYF	TGTGCCAGCAGTGAAGACCGGGACTATATGTACGAGCAGTACTTC
-	-	TRBV6-4	13	TRBJ1-2	CASSPGHSYGYTF	TGTGCCAGCAGTCCGGGACACAGCTATGGCTACACCTTC
-	TRBD1	TRBV6-5	13	TRBJ1-2	CASRQQGAYGYTF	TGTGCCAGCAGGCAACAGGGGGCCTATGGCTACACCTTC
-	-	TRBV5-1	15	TRBJ2-2	CASSLGQSNTGELFF	TGCGCCAGCAGCTTGGGACAGTCGAACACCGGGGAGCTGTTTTTT
many	TRBD2	TRBV6-4	15	TRBJ2-1	CASSSGTSEYNEQFF	TGTGCCAGCAGTAGCGGGACTAGCGAATACAATGAGCAGTTCTTC
-	-	TRBV30	11	TRBJ1-2	CACPGTYGYTF	TGTGCCTGTCCTGGGACGTATGGCTACACCTTC
-	-	TRBV19	13	TRBJ1-5	CASNRDSNQPQHF	TGTGCCAGCAACCGGGACAGCAATCAGCCCCAGCATTTT
-	-	TRBV30	16	TRBJ1-2	CAWRGIPPEDPEGYTF	TGTGCCTGGAGAGGTATCCCCCCTGAAGACCCGGAAGGCTACACCTTC
-	TRBD1	TRBV28	15	TRBJ1-1	CASSDLRGQDTEAFF	TGTGCCAGCAGCGATCTCAGGGGGCAAGACACTGAAGCTTTCTTT
-	TRBD1	TRBV7-2	12	TRBJ2-7	CASRQGAHEQYF	TGTGCCAGTAGACAGGGGGCTCACGAGCAGTACTTC
-	-	TRBV27	13	TRBJ2-7	CASSPLSSYEQYF	TGTGCCAGCAGTCCCCTCAGCTCCTACGAGCAGTACTTC
-	-	TRBV9	15	TRBJ1-1	CASSVEIGVDTEAFF	TGTGCCAGCAGCGTAGAGATAGGGGTAGACACTGAAGCTTTCTTT
-	-	TRBV30	14	TRBJ2-2	CAWTIGANTGELFF	TGTGCCTGGACCATCGGGGCGAACACCGGGGAGCTGTTTTTT